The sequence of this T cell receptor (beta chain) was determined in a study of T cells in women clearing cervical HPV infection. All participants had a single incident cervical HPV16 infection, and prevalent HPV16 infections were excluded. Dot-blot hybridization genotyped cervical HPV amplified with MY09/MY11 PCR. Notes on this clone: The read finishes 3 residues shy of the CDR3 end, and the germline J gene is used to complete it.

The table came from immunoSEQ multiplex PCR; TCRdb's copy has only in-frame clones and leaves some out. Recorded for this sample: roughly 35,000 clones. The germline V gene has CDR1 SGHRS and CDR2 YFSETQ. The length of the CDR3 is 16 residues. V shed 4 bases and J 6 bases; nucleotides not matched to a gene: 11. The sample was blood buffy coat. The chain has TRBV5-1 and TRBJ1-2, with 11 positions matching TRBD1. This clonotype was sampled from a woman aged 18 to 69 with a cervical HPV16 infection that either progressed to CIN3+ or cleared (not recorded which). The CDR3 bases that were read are TGCGCCAGCAGCCCCGGGACAGGGGGTCCAGGGAATGGC. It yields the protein CASSPGTGGPGNG. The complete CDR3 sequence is CASSPGTGGPGNGYTF.